One sample yielded the 30 T cell receptor beta chains listed below, sequenced in a study of blood T cell repertoires in COVID-19. TCRdb keeps only in-frame clones here, not all; method: immunoSEQ multiplex PCR. The repertoire holds some 420,000 clones, with 80% to 90% as singletons. The source material was PBMCs or T cells enriched from blood (not recorded which). These receptors all stem from a man between 25 and 39 years old who had recovered from COVID-19.

CDR3 coding DNA: TGTGCCAGCAGACGGACTAGCGGGACCACCGGGGAGCTGTTTTTT. It yields the protein CASRRTSGTTGELFF. The V gene is TRBV7-2, the J gene TRBJ2-2; 12 bases fit TRBD2. Germline loops: CDR1 SGHTA, CDR2 FQGNSA. This CDR3 is 15 amino acids long. Trimming at V came to 6 bases and at J to 4 bases, leaving 3 bases not matched to a gene.

The rearrangement uses TRBV12-5 and TRBJ1-4, with 7 bases fitting TRBD1. The CDR3 contains 14 residues. Germline assignment: CDR1 LGHNT and CDR2 FRNRAP. Germline trimming cut 5 bases from V and 1 base from J; bases unmatched to any gene: 1. CDR3 bases: TGTGCTAGTGGTCGACAGGGAACTAATGAAAAACTGTTTTTT. Protein sequence: CASGRQGTNEKLFF. The whole variable domain, filled in from reference TRBV12-5 and TRBJ1-4, reads DARVTQTPRHKVTEMGQEVTMRCQPILGHNTVFWYRQTMMQGLELLAYFRNRAPLDDSGMPKDRFSAEMPDATLATLKIQPSEPRDSAVYFCASGRQGTNEKLFFGSGTQLSVL.

Only a few counts were recorded for this clone. The gene calls are TRBV19 and TRBJ1-1, with 9 bases lining up with TRBD1. Germline CDR1 and CDR2: LNHDA and SQIVND (reference sequence). The CDR3 contains 14 residues. Germline trimming cut 5 bases from V and 1 base from J; bases unmatched to any gene: 2. CDR3 in amino acids: CASSSQGANTEAFF. The CDR3 region has the DNA TGTGCCAGTAGTTCACAGGGGGCGAACACTGAAGCTTTCTTT.

This chain connects TRBV7-9 to TRBJ2-7, with D tentatively TRBD2 (5 bases). Germline V gene lookup returns CDR1 SEHNR and CDR2 FQNEAQ (reference sequence). The V and J ends lost 5 bases and 7 bases respectively, with 9 bases between them. This CDR3 is built from 11 residues. The CDR3 loop is CASSGTGEQYF. As DNA, the CDR3 is TGTGCCAGCAGCGGTACGGGGGAGCAGTACTTC. The variable domain in full, with the rest retrieved from reference TRBV7-9 and TRBJ2-7, is DTGVSQNPRHKITKRGQNVTFRCDPISEHNRLYWYRQTLGQGPEFLTYFQNEAQLEKSRLLSDRFSAERPKGSFSTLEIQRTEQGDSAMYLCASSGTGEQYFGPGTRLTVT.

The chain has TRBV6-2 or TRBV6-3 and TRBJ2-7, with 15 bases that match TRBD2. Germline trimming cut 4 bases from V and 4 bases from J; bases unmatched to any gene: 5. The germline CDR1 and CDR2 sequences are MNHEY and SVGEGT. This CDR3 region has 16 residues. The CDR3 DNA sequence: TGTGCCAGCAGTTTGACAGGGACTAGCGGGAGGTACGAGCAGTACTTC. This sequence encodes CASSLTGTSGRYEQYF.

The genes are TRBV7-9 and TRBJ2-4, with TRBD1 identical over 8 bases. V trimming: 4 bases; J trimming: 13 bases; junction bases outside the gene matches: 6. Germline values: CDR1 SEHNR, CDR2 FQNEAQ (reference sequence). The CDR3 loop spans 12 amino acids. This chain's CDR3 is CASSSSGTGQYF. The DNA for the CDR3 is TGTGCCAGCAGCTCCTCGGGGACAGGACAGTACTTC. Full variable domain (remainder filled in from reference TRBV7-9 and TRBJ2-4): DTGVSQNPRHKITKRGQNVTFRCDPISEHNRLYWYRQTLGQGPEFLTYFQNEAQLEKSRLLSDRFSAERPKGSFSTLEIQRTEQGDSAMYLCASSSSGTGQYFGAGTRLSVL.

As regards this clone: Other DNA sequences within the sample encode an identical CDR3. The chain carries TRBV7-9 and TRBJ1-1, with D perhaps TRBD1 (6 bases). The germline V gene encodes CDR1 SEHNR and CDR2 FQNEAQ (reference sequence). CDR3 size: 14 residues. V was shortened by 5 bases and J by 2 bases, with 12 bases between the two germline ends. The CDR3 reads CASSLLQGNTEAFF. As DNA, the CDR3 is TGTGCCAGCAGCCTTCTACAGGGAAACACTGAAGCTTTCTTT.

The rearrangement uses TRBV4-1 and TRBJ2-5; 7 positions agree with TRBD2. The CDR3 runs 15 residues. After removal of 5 bases from V and 5 bases from J, the junction contained 11 bases not matched to a gene. Germline V gene lookup returns CDR1 MGHRA and CDR2 YSYEKL. CDR3 bases: TGCGCCAGCAGCTCTCGAGCGGGACGGCAGGAGACCCAGTACTTC. Its translation: CASSSRAGRQETQYF.

This chain links TRBV5-1 with TRBJ2-7; 13 nucleotides agree with TRBD2. This CDR3 contains 15 residues. J gave up 2 bases and V 3 bases, and 2 bases lay outside the gene matches. CDR1 and CDR2 from the germline V gene are SGHRS and YFSETQ. For the CDR3, the DNA is TGCGCCAGCAGCTGGGGGACTAGCGGGACCTACGAGCAGTACTTC. This encodes CASSWGTSGTYEQYF. The variable domain in full, with the rest retrieved from reference TRBV5-1 and TRBJ2-7, is KAGVTQTPRYLIKTRGQQVTLSCSPISGHRSVSWYQQTPGQGLQFLFEYFSETQRNKGNFPGRFSGRQFSNSRSEMNVSTLELGDSALYLCASSWGTSGTYEQYFGPGTRLTVT.

CDR3: CASSSPGTSIYEQFF. CDR3 in DNA: TGTGCCAGCAGTTCTCCCGGGACTAGTATCTATGAGCAGTTCTTC. The V call is TRBV28, the J call TRBJ2-1; 8 nucleotides agree with TRBD2. J gave up 8 bases and V 4 bases, and 10 bases lay outside the gene matches. Germline V CDR1 and CDR2: MDHEN, SYDVKM. This CDR3 has 15 residues.

A single count supports this clone. The gene calls are TRBV10-3 and TRBJ1-5, with a weak D call TRBD1 (6 bases). Trimming removed 5 bases from V and 3 bases from J, with 11 bases in between. The CDR3 covers 14 residues. CDR1 is ENHRY, CDR2 SYGVKD, per germline. The CDR3 sequence is CAISPGQINQPQHF. The DNA of the CDR3 is TGTGCCATCAGTCCCGGACAGATCAATCAGCCCCAGCATTTT.

The chain uses TRBV23-1 and TRBJ1-5, with 7 positions matching TRBD1. TRBV23-1 is an ORF, with its function uncertain. With V trimmed by 7 bases and J by 1 base, 4 bases remained unmatched. This CDR3 region has 14 residues. CDR3 sequence reads: CASTPQGSNQPQHF. In nucleotides, the CDR3 is TGCGCCAGCACCCCACAGGGGAGCAATCAGCCCCAGCATTTT.

V gene TRBV4-1 combines with J gene TRBJ1-6; D uncertain. The germline CDR1 and CDR2 sequences are MGHRA and YSYEKL. The CDR3 consists of 12 residues. The V gene lost 1 base and the J gene lost 9 bases, with 4 bases spanning the gap. The CDR3 region has the DNA TGCGCCAGCAGCCAAGGTCTTTCACCCCTCCACTTT. Translated, it gives CASSQGLSPLHF.

The chain joins TRBV11-2 to TRBJ2-7; 8 bases align to TRBD2. After removal of 5 bases from V and 7 bases from J, the junction contained 10 bases not matched to a gene. Germline V gene sequence: CDR1 SGHAT, CDR2 FQNNGV. The length of the CDR3 is 14 residues. In DNA, the CDR3 is TGTGCCAGCAGCCCCGGGACTAGAGGGTGGGAGCAGTACTTC. This encodes CASSPGTRGWEQYF. Looking up the rest from reference TRBV11-2 and TRBJ2-7 gives the full variable domain: EAGVAQSPRYKIIEKRQSVAFWCNPISGHATLYWYQQILGQGPKLLIQFQNNGVVDDSQLPKDRFSAERLKGVDSTLKIQPAKLEDSAVYLCASSPGTRGWEQYFGPGTRLTVT.

V and J are TRBV23-1 and TRBJ1-1; D call uncertain. TRBV23-1 is recorded as an ORF, its role being uncertain. This CDR3 is built from 17 residues. Between the trimmed V and J ends, which lost 6 bases and 0 bases, there was a span of 20 bases. CDR3 DNA sequence: TGCGCCAGCAGCCCCCCCCCGAGGCCCACCCTGAACACTGAAGCTTTCTTT. Translated, it gives CASSPPPRPTLNTEAFF.

The chain combines TRBV19 with TRBJ1-1; tentative D call: TRBD1 (5 bases). The CDR3 length is 13 residues. V was pared by 5 bases and J by 4 bases, with 11 bases between. Germline CDR1 LNHDA, CDR2 SQIVND (reference sequence). CDR3 DNA sequence: TGTGCCAGTAGTTGGGGGAGGACCACTGAAGCTTTCTTT. It encodes CASSWGRTTEAFF.

The chain employs TRBV5-1 and TRBJ2-1; D uncertain. CDR3 length: 14 residues. The V and J ends lost 5 bases and 2 bases respectively, with 11 bases between them. The V gene's germline CDR1 is SGHRS and CDR2 YFSETQ. The CDR3: CASSISAAYNEQFF. The CDR3 nucleotides are TGCGCCAGCAGTATAAGCGCAGCCTACAATGAGCAGTTCTTC.

V and J are TRBV19 and TRBJ1-5; D is perhaps TRBD1 (5 bases). The germline V gene has CDR1 LNHDA and CDR2 SQIVND (reference sequence). CDR3 length: 17 amino acids. V lost 3 bases to trimming and J lost 3 bases, with 18 bases between them. The CDR3 DNA follows: TGTGCCAGTAGTATCGTTGCGGGTGGAGGGACCAATCAGCCCCAGCATTTT. Translation: CASSIVAGGGTNQPQHF.

V and J are TRBV11-2 and TRBJ1-1, with a possible D match to TRBD1 (5 bases). The CDR3 sequence is 14 residues long. V was clipped by 4 bases and J by 0 bases, with 9 bases between them. In germline, CDR1 is SGHAT, CDR2 FQNNGV. CDR3 protein: CASSSVDMNTEAFF. The CDR3 coding sequence is TGTGCCAGCAGCTCCGTGGACATGAACACTGAAGCTTTCTTT.

This chain links TRBV19 with TRBJ2-7; TRBD1 aligns across 8 bases. The CDR3 length is 15 residues. V was pared by 4 bases and J by 5 bases, with 10 bases of the junction left unmatched. Germline CDR1 reads LNHDA; CDR2 reads SQIVND (reference sequence). As DNA, the CDR3 is TGTGCCAGTAGTAGGGCCGGACAGGGTATCCACGAGCAGTACTTC. This encodes CASSRAGQGIHEQYF.

The chain links TRBV3-1 (or the pseudogene TRBV3-2) to TRBJ2-1, with D possibly matching TRBD2 (5 bases). Germline V gene lookup returns CDR1 LGHDT and CDR2 YNNKEL (reference sequence). Trimming took off 0 bases at V and 1 base at J, with 7 bases between the two ends. The CDR3 runs to 15 residues. The CDR3: CASSQDGGSYNEQFF. DNA of the CDR3: TGTGCCAGCAGCCAAGACGGAGGTTCCTACAATGAGCAGTTCTTC.

V is TRBV4-2 and J is TRBJ2-7, with TRBD2 matching over 10 bases. The V gene's germline CDR1 is LGHNA and CDR2 YNFKEQ. The CDR3 has 15 residues. V dropped 4 bases and J dropped 4; count of bases not matched to a gene: 7. CDR3: CASSPLAGAEYEQYF. In DNA, the CDR3 is TGTGCCAGCAGCCCCCTAGCGGGAGCGGAATACGAGCAGTACTTC.

V and J are TRBV5-1 and TRBJ2-7, with D unclear. With 4 bases removed from V and 1 base from J, the gap between germline ends came to 12 bases. CDR1 SGHRS and CDR2 YFSETQ come from the germline V gene. The CDR3 has 14 residues. The CDR3 DNA follows: TGCGCCAGCAGCCCCGGGTACCTTTCCTACGAGCAGTACTTC. This encodes CASSPGYLSYEQYF.

The chain is built from TRBV30 and TRBJ1-2; D is undetermined. Trimming shortened V by 0 bases and J by 10 bases, and 15 bases separated the two germline ends. This CDR3 is built from 13 residues. Germline CDR1 and CDR2: GTSNPN and SVGIG (reference sequence). For the CDR3, the DNA is TGTGCCTGGAGTGTACGTGTACTCGCGGACTACACCTTC. It codes for CAWSVRVLADYTF.

The V gene is TRBV5-1, the J gene TRBJ2-7; perhaps TRBD2 as D (5 bases). Deletions cut 0 bases from V and 2 bases from J, with 9 bases between. From germline, CDR1 is SGHRS and CDR2 YFSETQ. The CDR3 covers 14 residues. As DNA, the CDR3 is TGCGCCAGCAGCTTGGCCGGGGTCACCTACGAGCAGTACTTC. Amino acids: CASSLAGVTYEQYF.

This sequence joins TRBV24-1 and TRBJ2-1, with 9 bases matching TRBD1. J was trimmed by 4 bases and V by 8 bases; bases with no gene match: 5. The CDR3 loop spans 14 amino acids. CDR1 is KGHDR, CDR2 SFDVKD, per germline. The CDR3 DNA reads TGTGCCACCAACACAGGGGGCGGGTACAATGAGCAGTTCTTC. Residues: CATNTGGGYNEQFF.

This sequence joins TRBV9 and TRBJ1-1; D is possibly TRBD1 (6 bases). V shed 4 bases and J shed 1 base, with 20 bases lying between them. Germline-derived CDR1 and CDR2 are SGDLS and YYNGEE. This CDR3 contains 17 residues. For the CDR3, the DNA is TGTGCCAGCAGCCTTTATTCAGGGGCCCAAGGGAACACTGAAGCTTTCTTT. This translates into CASSLYSGAQGNTEAFF.

This clone was detected only once. The rearrangement uses TRBV28 and TRBJ1-4; TRBD1 is a possible D gene (6 bases). Deletions cut 8 bases from V and 2 bases from J, with 12 bases between. The V gene's germline CDR1 is MDHEN and CDR2 SYDVKM. The CDR3 is 14 amino acids. The CDR3 region is CASLSGDTNEKLFF. As DNA, the CDR3 is TGTGCCAGCCTCTCAGGGGACACTAATGAAAAACTGTTTTTT.

CDR3 DNA: TGTGCCTGGACCAACTACCCCCCGGGACTAGCGGGAAATGAGCAGTTCTTC. It translates to CAWTNYPPGLAGNEQFF. V usage is TRBV30 and J usage is TRBJ2-1; 13 bases match TRBD2. V was clipped by 4 bases and J by 7 bases; unmatched bases: 13. This CDR3 spans 17 amino acids. Per the germline V gene, CDR1 is GTSNPN and CDR2 is SVGIG (reference sequence).

The chain carries TRBV7-8 and TRBJ2-7, with 9 bases fitting TRBD2. This CDR3 is built from 16 residues. With 2 bases clipped from V and 3 bases from J, the junction kept 8 bases outside the gene matches. Looked up from germline, CDR1 is SGHVS and CDR2 is FQNEAQ. The CDR3 DNA sequence: TGTGCCAGCAGCTTATTCCCGCGGGAGGGCCGCTACGAGCAGTACTTC. Its translation is CASSLFPREGRYEQYF.